This T cell receptor beta chain was profiled in a study of spatial heterogeneity in lung cancer. Overall study: The study consistently detected more beta-chain than alpha-chain sequences. Tumor regions showed TCR transcript counts that correlated strongly with a T cell module score from matched bulk RNA-seq.

Overall study findings and caveats: It was found that expanded intratumoral alpha and beta TCR counts tracked tumor mutation counts.

As for time point: sample taken at primary tumor resection. Trimming removed 1 base from V and 2 bases from J, with 11 bases in between. This CDR3 region has 15 residues. The germline V gene encodes CDR1 SGHTA and CDR2 FQGNSA. Each CDR3 protein is one row after TCRdb ran MiXCR on the 5' RACE reads. The sample lists roughly 7,200 distinct CDR3 sequences, approximately 17% occurring once. Details on this clonotype: What it binds is not known.

Sample: lung tumor tissue, taken at surgery. The source is a female donor with early-stage non-small cell lung cancer. This chain joins TRBV7-2 and TRBJ1-1; maybe TRBD1 (5 bases). CDR3 in amino acids: CASSLGQGYNTEAFF. CDR3 coding DNA: TGTGCCAGCAGCTTAGGCCAGGGTTACAACACTGAAGCTTTCTTT. The full variable domain, its missing parts supplied by reference TRBV7-2 and TRBJ1-1, is GAGVSQSPSNKVTEKGKDVELRCDPISGHTALYWYRQSLGQGLEFLIYFQGNSAPDKSGLPSDRFSAERTGGSVSTLTIQRTQQEDSAVYLCASSLGQGYNTEAFFGQGTRLTVV.